This T cell receptor beta chain derives from a study of T cell repertoires in cytomegalovirus infection. Study-level information: Shared public TCR beta signatures pointed to both CMV infection and a matching HLA type.

This clonotype was observed a handful of times. Its antigen is unknown. Study findings and constraints: There were HLA-C-restricted CMV-specific TCR beta clonotypes dominating the ex vivo response.

Germline CDR1 reads DFQATT; CDR2 reads SNEGSKA (reference sequence). CDR3 length: 14 amino acids. MiXCR, applied by TCRdb to the reads, yields one record per CDR3 protein. The data hold roughly 280,000 distinct CDR3 sequences, with roughly an eighth observed a single time. The chain couples TRBV20-1 to TRBJ2-2, with D tentatively TRBD2 (5 bases). What was sequenced was PBMCs. This sequence originates from a human donor in good health (CMV status not recorded). Some clones in this sample may be carry-over from other donors' samples. The CDR3 coding sequence is TGCAGCGCGGCCGGGGTCGCGAACACCGGGGAGCTGTTTTTT. It yields the protein CSAAGVANTGELFF.